This is a list of T cell receptor beta chains from one sample in a study of sequential checkpoint blockade in melanoma. Profiled with immunoSEQ multiplex PCR; TCRdb holds only in-frame clones, not every one. This sample carries over 10,000 clones, roughly 72% of them seen once, and the ten largest clones take around 25%. This sample comprised CD8+ T cells sorted from blood (inferred from file names), obtained from a patient given nivolumab and ipilimumab in sequence. The receptors shown here come from a human donor with melanoma. The CDR3 runs from the conserved cysteine through the conserved F or W. A D gene is named only where the DNA matches it firmly. Rows may omit the clone size; those that give it use once, few, many or a size class.

j_gene	v_gene	abundance	d_gene	CDR3aa	CDR3nt
TRBJ1-1	TRBV10-3	few	NA	CAISDSGVAEAFF	TGTGCCATCAGTGATTCAGGGGTCGCTGAAGCTTTCTTT
TRBJ1-5	TRBV6-6	NA	NA	CASSYGGWNQPQHF	TGTGCCAGCAGTTACGGGGGGTGGAATCAGCCCCAGCATTTT
TRBJ1-2	TRBV9	NA	TRBD1	CASSSQTTGIHGYTF	TGTGCCAGCAGCTCACAGACGACAGGGATTCATGGCTACACCTTC
TRBJ2-5	TRBV9	NA	TRBD2	CASSAPRAGVETQYF	TGTGCCAGCAGCGCCCCTCGTGCGGGGGTAGAGACCCAGTACTTC
TRBJ1-2	TRBV6-1	NA	TRBD1	CASSNRGILDYGYTF	TGTGCCAGCAGTAACAGGGGTATCCTTGACTATGGCTACACCTTC
TRBJ2-5	TRBV6-5	few	NA	CASSPDTETQYF	TGTGCCAGCAGTCCGGACACGGAGACCCAGTACTTC
TRBJ2-6	TRBV5-6	once	TRBD2	CASSPGLAGGSGANVLTF	TGTGCCAGCAGCCCGGGACTAGCGGGAGGATCCGGGGCCAACGTCCTGACTTTC
TRBJ1-1	TRBV6-9	NA	NA	CASSTGAFF	TGTGCCAGCAGTACCGGGGCTTTCTTT
TRBJ1-4	TRBV27	NA	NA	CASSPSRATNEKLFF	TGTGCCAGCAGTCCCTCGAGGGCAACTAATGAAAAACTGTTTTTT
TRBJ2-1	TRBV6-5	once	TRBD2	CASSSGGGLYNEQFF	TGTGCCAGCAGTTCTGGCGGGGGGCTTTACAATGAGCAGTTCTTC
TRBJ1-5	TRBV27	NA	NA	CASSLSLGNQPQHF	TGTGCCAGCAGTTTATCTCTTGGCAATCAGCCCCAGCATTTT
TRBJ2-7	TRBV27	NA	TRBD1	CASSLTTGAYEQYF	TGTGCCAGCAGTTTAACGACAGGGGCGTATGAGCAGTACTTC
TRBJ2-2	TRBV7-9	NA	TRBD1	CASSPPGTGHTGELFF	TGTGCCAGCAGCCCACCGGGGACAGGGCACACCGGGGAGCTGTTTTTT
TRBJ2-1	TRBV19	NA	TRBD2	CASSDVAGAANEQFF	TGTGCCAGTAGTGATGTAGCGGGGGCCGCCAATGAGCAGTTCTTC
TRBJ2-2	TRBV11-2	NA	TRBD2	CASSLGTSGFHDTGELFF	TGTGCCAGCAGCCTCGGGACTAGCGGCTTTCATGACACCGGGGAGCTGTTTTTT
TRBJ2-1	TRBV7-9	few	TRBD1	CASTDFLRDRGYNEQFF	TGTGCCAGCACCGATTTTCTCCGGGACAGGGGGTACAATGAGCAGTTCTTC
TRBJ2-7	TRBV6-6	once	NA	CASSLGVNSYEQYF	TGTGCCAGCAGTTTGGGCGTTAACTCCTACGAGCAGTACTTC
TRBJ1-3	TRBV7-9	few	TRBD1	CASSLPRTGGNTIYF	TGTGCCAGCAGCTTACCCCGGACAGGCGGAAACACCATATATTTT
TRBJ2-7	TRBV10-1	once	TRBD2	CASSDRTGGPYEQYF	TGCGCCAGCAGTGATAGAACGGGAGGGCCGTACGAGCAGTACTTC
TRBJ2-1	TRBV19	NA	NA	CASSIVLQSSYNEQFF	TGTGCCAGTAGTATAGTCTTACAGAGCTCCTACAATGAGCAGTTCTTC
TRBJ2-7	TRBV11-3	once	TRBD1	CASSSGQGASEQYF	TGTGCCAGCAGTTCGGGACAGGGGGCATCCGAGCAGTACTTC
TRBJ2-3	TRBV4-1	NA	TRBD2	CASSFSSGSTDTQYF	TGCGCCAGCAGCTTCTCTAGCGGGAGCACAGATACGCAGTATTTT
TRBJ2-3	TRBV6-5	NA	NA	CASSYSAPGVTDTQYF	TGTGCCAGCAGTTACTCTGCCCCGGGGGTCACAGATACGCAGTATTTT
TRBJ2-7	TRBV6-5	NA	NA	CASRALSSYEQYF	TGTGCCTCCAGGGCATTAAGCTCCTACGAGCAGTACTTC
TRBJ2-3	TRBV7-2	NA	TRBD2	CASSPTSGAGDTQYF	TGTGCCAGCAGCCCGACTAGCGGGGCAGGGGATACGCAGTATTTT
TRBJ2-1	TRBV19	NA	TRBD1	CASSSGTGAYNEQFF	TGTGCCAGTAGCTCCGGGACAGGGGCTTACAATGAGCAGTTCTTC
TRBJ2-7	TRBV2	few	NA	CASSVSVSYEQYF	TGTGCCAGCAGTGTAAGCGTGAGCTACGAGCAGTACTTC
TRBJ1-4	TRBV5-4	NA	NA	CASSWGDDATNEKLFF	TGTGCCAGCAGCTGGGGGGACGATGCAACTAATGAAAAACTGTTTTTT
TRBJ2-3	TRBV18	NA	NA	CASSPIVEFSNTQYF	TGTGCCAGCTCACCAATCGTGGAGTTTTCAAATACGCAGTATTTT
TRBJ1-2	TRBV10-2	NA	TRBD1	CASNTGGYGYTF	TGCGCCAGCAATACAGGGGGCTATGGCTACACCTTC
TRBJ2-2	TRBV5-1	NA	TRBD2	CASSRQLAALNTGELFF	TGCGCCAGCAGCCGTCAACTAGCGGCTCTGAACACCGGGGAGCTGTTTTTT
TRBJ1-1	TRBV7-7	few	NA	CASSPPGWVAFF	TGTGCCAGCAGCCCTCCGGGGTGGGTTGCTTTCTTT
TRBJ1-4	TRBV4-1	few	NA	CASSQYLEANEKLFF	TGCGCCAGCAGCCAGTACCTGGAGGCGAATGAAAAACTGTTTTTT
TRBJ1-1	TRBV6-5	NA	NA	CASSSPGGNAEAFF	TGTGCCAGCAGTTCCCCGGGGGGGAACGCTGAAGCTTTCTTT
TRBJ1-1	TRBV4-3	NA	NA	CASSPTVGGNTEAFF	TGCGCCAGCAGTCCCACGGTGGGAGGGAACACTGAAGCTTTCTTT
TRBJ2-1	TRBV7-8	NA	NA	CASSPGGVGDNEQFF	TGTGCCAGCAGCCCAGGCGGGGTAGGGGACAATGAGCAGTTCTTC
TRBJ2-6	TRBV19	large	NA	CATRGGSGANVLTF	TGTGCCACACGAGGGGGATCTGGGGCCAACGTCCTGACTTTC
TRBJ1-2	TRBV4-3	NA	TRBD1	CASSPFSTGGNYGYTF	TGCGCCAGCAGCCCCTTCTCGACAGGGGGCAACTATGGCTACACCTTC
TRBJ1-2	TRBV10-3	NA	NA	CAISSEGRAVHGYTF	TGTGCCATCAGTTCGGAAGGCAGGGCAGTGCATGGCTACACCTTC
TRBJ2-3	TRBV5-6	NA	TRBD1	CASSWRTGITDTQYF	TGTGCCAGCAGCTGGAGGACAGGGATCACAGATACGCAGTATTTT
TRBJ2-1	TRBV11-1	NA	TRBD1	CASSQGDIPTSYNEQFF	TGTGCCAGCAGCCAGGGGGACATCCCTACCTCCTACAATGAGCAGTTCTTC
TRBJ2-7	TRBV5-5	NA	TRBD1	CASSLETGGYEQYF	TGTGCCAGCAGCTTGGAGACAGGGGGCTACGAGCAGTACTTC
TRBJ1-5	TRBV5-1	medium-sized	NA	CASSPNGANQPQHF	TGCGCCAGCAGCCCAAATGGGGCTAATCAGCCCCAGCATTTT
TRBJ1-5	TRBV19	NA	NA	CASSSGDRYSNQPQHF	TGTGCCAGTAGTAGCGGCGACAGGTATAGCAATCAGCCCCAGCATTTT
TRBJ1-1	TRBV4-3	few	TRBD1	CASSDRDRGWNTEAFF	TGCGCCAGCAGCGACCGGGACAGGGGGTGGAACACTGAAGCTTTCTTT
TRBJ2-1	TRBV27	NA	TRBD1	CASSLGTGVYYNEQFF	TGTGCCAGCAGTCTGGGGACAGGAGTTTATTACAATGAGCAGTTCTTC
TRBJ1-1	TRBV4-1	NA	NA	CASSQEGNREAFF	TGCGCCAGCAGCCAAGAAGGAAACAGGGAAGCTTTCTTT
TRBJ1-1	TRBV5-5	few	NA	CASSRNGDTEAFF	TGTGCCAGCAGCCGCAACGGGGACACTGAAGCTTTCTTT
TRBJ1-1	TRBV29-1	few	TRBD1	CSVDGQDGTEAFF	TGCAGCGTCGACGGACAGGATGGGACTGAAGCTTTCTTT
TRBJ2-7	TRBV5-1	NA	TRBD2	CASSLTGDYLDEQYF	TGCGCCAGCAGCCTCACTGGGGACTATCTCGACGAGCAGTACTTC
TRBJ1-1	TRBV6-1	few	NA	CASRNRESTFF	TGTGCCAGCAGGAACAGGGAATCAACTTTCTTT
TRBJ1-5	TRBV18	NA	NA	CASSPWGPGSNQPQHF	TGTGCCAGCTCACCTTGGGGCCCAGGAAGCAATCAGCCCCAGCATTTT
TRBJ2-4	TRBV14	NA	NA	CASSTVPEDIQYF	TGTGCCAGCAGTACCGTCCCCGAGGACATTCAGTACTTC
TRBJ2-3	TRBV5-1	once	NA	CASSPGGDTQYF	TGCGCCAGCAGCCCAGGCGGGGATACGCAGTATTTT
TRBJ2-1	TRBV13	NA	NA	CASSPGGRSSYNEQFF	TGTGCCAGCAGCCCCGGAGGGCGGAGCTCCTACAATGAGCAGTTCTTC
TRBJ1-1	TRBV19	once	NA	CASSNGHLTEAFF	TGTGCCAGTAGTAACGGACACCTCACTGAAGCTTTCTTT
TRBJ2-2	TRBV9	NA	NA	CAGGRSGDTGELFF	TGTGCCGGAGGGAGGTCGGGGGACACCGGGGAGCTGTTTTTT
TRBJ2-1	TRBV9	NA	TRBD2	CASSSSGIHNEQFF	TGTGCCAGCAGTTCTAGCGGGATCCACAATGAGCAGTTCTTC